This T cell receptor beta chain is drawn from a study of T cell responses to AZD1222 COVID-19 vaccine. Study results and limitations: Among those given AZD1222, only five or six were seropositive at baseline. Once two AZD1222 doses were given, Spike-specific TCR breadth and depth went up. Clonal diversity may have been underestimated in mostly white British donors.

Concerning this clone itself: The antigen remains undetermined.

Clones were sequenced by immunoSEQ multiplex PCR, and TCRdb holds only the in-frame ones, with some missing. The data hold fewer than 200,000 clones, with approximately 90% observed a single time. The clonotype was recovered from an adult who received the MenACWY meningococcal vaccine as a control. Material: peripheral blood, obtained 28 days after the second dose of the MenACWY control vaccine.

CDR3 residues: CASSITSGHPSYNEQFF. CDR3 DNA: TGCGCCAGCAGCATAACTAGCGGGCATCCGTCCTACAATGAGCAGTTCTTC. The chain has TRBV5-1 and TRBJ2-1, with TRBD2 matching 9 bases. This CDR3 has 17 residues. From germline, CDR1 is SGHRS and CDR2 YFSETQ. Unmatched junction bases numbered 9, after V lost 4 bases and J lost 1 base.